The next 12 T cell receptor beta chains were all read from a single sample in a study of beta chain features in type 1 diabetes. Expressed TCRB transcripts were sequenced, since all the RNA that had been isolated was reverse transcribed. Only in-frame clones appear in the TCRdb table, and some are missing; sequencing was by immunoSEQ multiplex PCR. The table records over 100,000 clones, about 40% of them present only once. Specimen: stem cell memory CD4+ T cells from blood. These receptors all stem from a young woman in good health.

DNA of the CDR3: TGTGCCAGCAGTCCTAGCGGGAGGAGTAACCACGAGCAGTACTTC. Translation: CASSPSGRSNHEQYF. The chain joins TRBV25-1 to TRBJ2-7, with 11 nucleotides matching TRBD2. V lost 5 bases to trimming and J lost 5 bases; unmatched junction nucleotides: 8. The germline V gene encodes CDR1 MGHDK and CDR2 SYGVNS. This CDR3 is 15 amino acids long.

The CDR3 DNA follows: TGTGCCAGTAGAGGTACGGGTGTGAACGAGCAGTACTTC. Protein sequence: CASRGTGVNEQYF. This chain links TRBV19 with TRBJ2-7; D is undetermined. The germline CDR1 and CDR2 sequences are LNHDA and SQIVND (reference sequence). Deletions cut 6 bases from V and 5 bases from J, with 14 bases between. The CDR3 spans 13 residues. Supplemented by reference TRBV19 and TRBJ2-7, the full variable domain reads DGGITQSPKYLFRKEGQNVTLSCEQNLNHDAMYWYRQDPGQGLRLIYYSQIVNDFQKGDIAEGYSVSREKKESFPLTVTSAQKNPTAFYLCASRGTGVNEQYFGPGTRLTVT.

The chain combines TRBV28 with TRBJ1-2; 7 bases are a match to TRBD1. Per the germline V gene, CDR1 is MDHEN and CDR2 is SYDVKM. With 5 bases clipped from V and 4 bases from J, the junction kept 10 bases outside the gene matches. CDR3 length equals 15 residues. CDR3 protein: CASSPWDRLSYGYTF. The CDR3 DNA sequence: TGTGCCAGCAGTCCATGGGACAGACTTTCCTATGGCTACACCTTC.

This chain uses TRBV18 with TRBJ2-1; 11 bases line up with TRBD2. The CDR3 sequence is 16 residues long. V was clipped by 6 bases and J by 3 bases; unmatched bases: 7. Germline CDR1 KGHSH, CDR2 LQKENI. This CDR3 reads CASSLRTSGHYNEQFF. The CDR3 nucleotides are TGTGCCAGCTCCCTAAGGACTAGCGGGCACTACAATGAGCAGTTCTTC.

The chain combines TRBV10-3 with TRBJ2-3; a weak D match, TRBD2 (6 bases). In germline, CDR1 is ENHRY, CDR2 SYGVKD. Trimming took off 10 bases at V and 2 bases at J, with 28 bases between the two ends. CDR3 length: 18 residues. Written as DNA, the CDR3 is TGTGCCACCCGAGAACAGTGGACTACTAGCAGTTACACAGATACGCAGTATTTT. Translating it yields CATREQWTTSSYTDTQYF.

The genes are TRBV11-3 and TRBJ2-1; 9 bases are shared with TRBD2. The CDR3 contains 15 residues. Germline CDR1 and CDR2: SGHNT and YENEEA. V gave up 2 bases and J gave up 4 bases; unmatched junction bases: 3. In DNA form, the CDR3 reads TGTGCCAGCAGCTTAAGGCTAGCGGGATACAATGAGCAGTTCTTC. It specifies CASSLRLAGYNEQFF. The full variable domain, with the rest looked up from reference TRBV11-3 and TRBJ2-1, is EAGVVQSPRYKIIEKKQPVAFWCNPISGHNTLYWYLQNLGQGPELLIRYENEEAVDDSQLPKDRFSAERLKGVDSTLKIQPAELGDSAVYLCASSLRLAGYNEQFFGPGTRLTVL.

This clone turned up a few times. The rearrangement uses TRBV28 and TRBJ1-1; a possible D gene is TRBD1 (5 bases). This CDR3 is built from 12 residues. Germline loops: CDR1 MDHEN, CDR2 SYDVKM. V shed 1 base and J shed 7 bases, with 7 bases lying between them. CDR3 sequence (DNA): TGTGCCAGCAGTTTATTAACAGGTGAAGCTTTCTTT. Translated: CASSLLTGEAFF.

This clone was found a few times. This chain uses TRBV7-2 with TRBJ2-7; D is ambiguous. V was shortened by 6 bases and J by 2 bases, with 14 bases between the two germline ends. The germline CDR1 and CDR2 sequences are SGHTA and FQGNSA. The length of the CDR3 is 14 residues. The CDR3: CASSPNSLTYEQYF. In DNA, the CDR3 is TGTGCCAGCAGTCCTAACAGTCTCACCTACGAGCAGTACTTC.

The chain is built from TRBV20-1 and TRBJ1-1, with no clear D. V was clipped by 6 bases and J by 7 bases, with 12 bases between them. Per germline, CDR1 DFQATT and CDR2 SNEGSKA (reference sequence). This CDR3 contains 11 residues. The CDR3 bases are TGCAGTGCCCCCACGAGTAATGAAGCTTTCTTT. Translated, it gives CSAPTSNEAFF.

The chain recombines TRBV7-2 with TRBJ2-5, with TRBD2 matching over 10 bases. The tail of the sequence fits TRBJ2-7 better, so the J call may be wrong. This CDR3 spans 15 amino acids. Germline V gives CDR1 SGHTA, CDR2 FQGNSA. This CDR3 reads CASSPGTSVPYEQYF. The CDR3 region has the DNA TGTGCCAGCAGCCCAGGGACTAGCGTGCCCTACGAGCAGTACTTC.

This clone was seen more than once but under ten times. This sequence joins TRBV14 and TRBJ2-3; 9 bases are a match to TRBD2. Trimming at V came to 1 base and at J to 2 bases, leaving 7 bases not matched to a gene. This CDR3 spans 17 amino acids. The germline V gene has CDR1 SGHDN and CDR2 FVKESK. In DNA form, the CDR3 reads TGTGCCAGCAGCCAAGTGGAGATAGCGGGAGCCACAGATACGCAGTATTTT. Protein sequence: CASSQVEIAGATDTQYF.

This chain uses TRBV7-2 with TRBJ1-5, with 10 bases matching TRBD1. Trimming at V came to 1 base and at J to 7 bases, leaving 16 bases not matched to a gene. The CDR3 spans 19 residues. CDR1 is SGHTA, CDR2 FQGNSA, per germline. For the CDR3, the DNA is TGTGCCAGCAGCTTAGGATCAGGGACAGGGGCTGGGTTTTGGCAGCCCCAGCATTTT. This sequence encodes CASSLGSGTGAGFWQPQHF. Complete variable domain (other parts from reference TRBV7-2 and TRBJ1-5): GAGVSQSPSNKVTEKGKDVELRCDPISGHTALYWYRQSLGQGLEFLIYFQGNSAPDKSGLPSDRFSAERTGGSVSTLTIQRTQQEDSAVYLCASSLGSGTGAGFWQPQHFGDGTRLSIL.